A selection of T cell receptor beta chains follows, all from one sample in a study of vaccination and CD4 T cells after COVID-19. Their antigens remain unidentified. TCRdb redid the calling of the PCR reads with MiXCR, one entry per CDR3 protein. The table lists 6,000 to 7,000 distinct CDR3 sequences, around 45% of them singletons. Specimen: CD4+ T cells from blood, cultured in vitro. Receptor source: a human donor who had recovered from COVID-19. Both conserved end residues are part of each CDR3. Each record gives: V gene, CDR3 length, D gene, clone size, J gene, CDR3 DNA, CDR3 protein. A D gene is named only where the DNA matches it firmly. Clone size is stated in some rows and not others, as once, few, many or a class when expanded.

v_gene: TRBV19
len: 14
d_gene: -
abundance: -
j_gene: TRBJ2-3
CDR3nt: TGTGCCAGTAGTACCGGACTGTCCCCAGATACGCAGTATTTT
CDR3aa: CASSTGLSPDTQYF

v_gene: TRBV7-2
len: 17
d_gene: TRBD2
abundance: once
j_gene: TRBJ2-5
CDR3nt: TGTGCCAGCAGCTTAGACCCCTCGGGGGGGGGGCAAGAGACCCAGTACTTC
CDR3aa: CASSLDPSGGGQETQYF

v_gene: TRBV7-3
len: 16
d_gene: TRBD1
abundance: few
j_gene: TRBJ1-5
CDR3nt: TGTGCCAGCAGCTTAAACAGGGGCCCTCCAGGTCAGCCCCAGCATTTT
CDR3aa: CASSLNRGPPGQPQHF

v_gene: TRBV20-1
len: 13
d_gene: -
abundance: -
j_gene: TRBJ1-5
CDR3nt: TGCAGTGCTAGCCGGACAGTAAATCAGCCCCAGCATTTT
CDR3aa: CSASRTVNQPQHF

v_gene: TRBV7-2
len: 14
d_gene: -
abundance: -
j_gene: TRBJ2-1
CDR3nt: TGTGCCAGCAGCTTATACAGCGCTGACGATGAGCAGTTCTTC
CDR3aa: CASSLYSADDEQFF

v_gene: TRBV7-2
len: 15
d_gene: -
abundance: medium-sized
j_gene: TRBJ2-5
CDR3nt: TGTGCCAGCAGCTTTTTGGCAGGGGTATTAGAGACCCAGTACTTC
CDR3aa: CASSFLAGVLETQYF

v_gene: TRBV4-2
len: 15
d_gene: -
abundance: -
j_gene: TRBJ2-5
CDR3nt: TGTGCCAGCAGCCTAGGGACGGAAGCCATCGAGACCCAGTACTTC
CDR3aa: CASSLGTEAIETQYF

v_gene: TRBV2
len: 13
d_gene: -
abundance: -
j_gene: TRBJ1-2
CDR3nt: TGTGCCAGCACAGCAGGCTTTAACTATGGCTACACCTTC
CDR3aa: CASTAGFNYGYTF

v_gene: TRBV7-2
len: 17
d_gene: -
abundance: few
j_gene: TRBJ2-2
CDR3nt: TGTGCCAGCAGCTTAGTGATACCCGGGGCGGACACCGGGGAGCTGTTTTTT
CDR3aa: CASSLVIPGADTGELFF

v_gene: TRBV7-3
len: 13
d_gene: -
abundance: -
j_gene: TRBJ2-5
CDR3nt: TGTGCCAGCAGCTTAGGCCCTAAAGAGACCCAGTACTTC
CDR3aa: CASSLGPKETQYF

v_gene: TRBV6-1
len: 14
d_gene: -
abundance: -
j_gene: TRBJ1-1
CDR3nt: TGTGCCAGTAAGGGGTGGCGGGAGAACACTGAAGCTTTCTTT
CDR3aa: CASKGWRENTEAFF

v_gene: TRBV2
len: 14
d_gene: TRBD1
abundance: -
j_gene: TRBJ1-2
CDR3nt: TGTGCCAGCACCAGGGGGCGCGGGGACTATGGCTACACCTTC
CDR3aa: CASTRGRGDYGYTF

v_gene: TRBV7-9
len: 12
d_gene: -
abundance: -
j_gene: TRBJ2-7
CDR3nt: TGTGCCAGCAGCCGAGACACCTACGAGCAGTACTTC
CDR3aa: CASSRDTYEQYF

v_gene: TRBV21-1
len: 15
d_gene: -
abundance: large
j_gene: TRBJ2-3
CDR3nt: TGTGCCAGCAGCAAAGGGGAGATCGCCACAGATACGCAGTATTTT
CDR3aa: CASSKGEIATDTQYF

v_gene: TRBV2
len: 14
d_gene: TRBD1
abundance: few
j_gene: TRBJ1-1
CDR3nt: TGTGCCAGCAACCGACAGGGGAAGAACACTGAAGCTTTCTTT
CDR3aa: CASNRQGKNTEAFF

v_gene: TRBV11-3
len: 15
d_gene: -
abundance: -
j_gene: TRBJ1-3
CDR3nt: TGTGCCAGCAGCTTACATGTTAGCTCTGGAAACACCATATATTTT
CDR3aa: CASSLHVSSGNTIYF

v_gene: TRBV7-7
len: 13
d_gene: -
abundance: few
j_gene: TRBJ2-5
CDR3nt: TGTGCTAGCAGCTTAGGTTGGCAAGAGACCCAGTACTTC
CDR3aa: CASSLGWQETQYF

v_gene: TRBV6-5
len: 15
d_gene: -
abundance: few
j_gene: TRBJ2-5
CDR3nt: TGTGCCAGCAGTTACTCAACAGGGAACCGAGAGACCCAGTACTTC
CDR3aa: CASSYSTGNRETQYF

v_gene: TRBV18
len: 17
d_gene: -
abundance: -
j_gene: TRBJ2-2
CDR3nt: TGTGCCAGCTCACCACTGATGGGGGGCCACCAACCAGGGGAGCTGTTTTTT
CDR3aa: CASSPLMGGHQPGELFF

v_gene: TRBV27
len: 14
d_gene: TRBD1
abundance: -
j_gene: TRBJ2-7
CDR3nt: TGTGCCAGCAGTGCAGGGGACAGACTATACGAGCAGTACTTC
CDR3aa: CASSAGDRLYEQYF

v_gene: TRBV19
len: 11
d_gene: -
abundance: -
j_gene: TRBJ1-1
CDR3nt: TGTGCCAGTAGACAGAAGGCTGAAGCTTTCTTT
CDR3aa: CASRQKAEAFF

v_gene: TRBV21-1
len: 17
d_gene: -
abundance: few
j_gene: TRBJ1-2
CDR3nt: TGTGCCAGCAGCAAGGGACGTCCGGAGTCGGGGGACTATGGCTACACCTTC
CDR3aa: CASSKGRPESGDYGYTF

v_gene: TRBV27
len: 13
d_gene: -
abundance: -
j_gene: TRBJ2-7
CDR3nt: TGTGCCAGCAGTTTTGCGGCTAGAGGCGAGCAGTACTTC
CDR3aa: CASSFAARGEQYF

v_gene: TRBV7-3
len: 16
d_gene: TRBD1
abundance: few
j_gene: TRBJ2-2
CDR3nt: TGTGCCAGCAGCTTATCAGGGGGCATTGGCACCGGGGAGCTGTTTTTT
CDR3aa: CASSLSGGIGTGELFF

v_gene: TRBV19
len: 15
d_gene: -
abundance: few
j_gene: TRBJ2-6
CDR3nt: TGTGCCAGTAGTATAAGATACTCGGGGGCCAACGTCCTGACTTTC
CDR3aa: CASSIRYSGANVLTF

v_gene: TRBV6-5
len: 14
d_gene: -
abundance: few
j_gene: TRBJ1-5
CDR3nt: TGTGCCAGCAGTTACTCGAATAGCAATCAGCCCCAGCATTTT
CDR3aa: CASSYSNSNQPQHF

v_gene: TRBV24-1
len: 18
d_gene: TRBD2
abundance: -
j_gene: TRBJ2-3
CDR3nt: TGTGCCACCAGTGATGGATGGGCTAGCGGGAGGGCACATGATACGCAGTATTTT
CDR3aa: CATSDGWASGRAHDTQYF

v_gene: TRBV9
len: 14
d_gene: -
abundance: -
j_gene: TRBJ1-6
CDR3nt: TGTGCCAGCAGCTCTCAGGTCGATAATTCACCCCTCCACTTT
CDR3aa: CASSSQVDNSPLHF

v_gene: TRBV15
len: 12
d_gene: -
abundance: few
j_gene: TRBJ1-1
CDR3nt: TGTGCCACCAGCAGAGATGACAGACAAGCTTTCTTT
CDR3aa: CATSRDDRQAFF

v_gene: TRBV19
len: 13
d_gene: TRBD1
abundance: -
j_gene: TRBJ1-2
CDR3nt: TGTGCCAGTAGTGAACGGACAGGGCAGGGCTACACCTTC
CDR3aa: CASSERTGQGYTF

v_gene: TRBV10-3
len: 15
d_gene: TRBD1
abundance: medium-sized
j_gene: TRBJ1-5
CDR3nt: TGTGCCATCAGTGAACAGTCACAGGGGAATCAGCCCCAGCATTTT
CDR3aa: CAISEQSQGNQPQHF

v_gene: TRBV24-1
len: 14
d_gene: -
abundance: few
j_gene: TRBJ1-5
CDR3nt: TGTGCCACCGGGGGGGAGGGGGGCAATCAGCCCCAGCATTTT
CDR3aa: CATGGEGGNQPQHF

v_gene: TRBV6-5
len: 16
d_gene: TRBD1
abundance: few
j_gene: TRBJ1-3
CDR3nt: TGTGCCAGCAGTTCCTTGACAGGGACGGCAGGAAACACCATATATTTT
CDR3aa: CASSSLTGTAGNTIYF

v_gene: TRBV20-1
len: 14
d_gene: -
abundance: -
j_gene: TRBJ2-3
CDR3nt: TGCAGTGCTAGGCGGGGCGGAACCACAGATACGCAGTATTTT
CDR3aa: CSARRGGTTDTQYF

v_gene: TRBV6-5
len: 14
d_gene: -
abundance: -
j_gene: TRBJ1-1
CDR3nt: TGTGCCAGCAGTTACTCGGAGGCTAGGGCTGAAGCTTTCTTT
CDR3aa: CASSYSEARAEAFF

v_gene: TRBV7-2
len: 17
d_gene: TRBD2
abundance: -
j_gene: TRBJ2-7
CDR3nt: TGTGCCAGCAGCCCGACAACGACTAGCGGGAGAACCTACGAGCAGTACTTC
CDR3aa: CASSPTTTSGRTYEQYF

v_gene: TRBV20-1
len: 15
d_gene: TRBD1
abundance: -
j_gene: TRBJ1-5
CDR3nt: TGCAGTGCTAGAGCGGCAGGGGGCAGGAGTCAGCCCCAGCATTTT
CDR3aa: CSARAAGGRSQPQHF

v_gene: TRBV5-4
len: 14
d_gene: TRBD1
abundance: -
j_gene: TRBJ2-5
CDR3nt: TGTGCCAGCAGCTTGGGACAGGGGGGAGAGACCCAGTACTTC
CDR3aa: CASSLGQGGETQYF

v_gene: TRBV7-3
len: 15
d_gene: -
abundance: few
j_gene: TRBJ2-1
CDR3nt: TGTGCCAGCAGCCCGACCCCGACAGAATACAATGAGCAGTTCTTC
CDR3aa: CASSPTPTEYNEQFF

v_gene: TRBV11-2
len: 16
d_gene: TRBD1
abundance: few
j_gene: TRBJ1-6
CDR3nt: TGTGCCAGCAGACCTCAGGGGGCAGGGGGCAATTCACCCCTCCACTTT
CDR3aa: CASRPQGAGGNSPLHF

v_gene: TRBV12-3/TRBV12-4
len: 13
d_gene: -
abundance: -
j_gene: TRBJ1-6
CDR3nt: TGTGCCAGCACCAGGGATGACGGTTCACCCCTCCACTTT
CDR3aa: CASTRDDGSPLHF